These 12 T cell receptor beta chains share one sample of origin, sequenced in a study of cytomegalovirus exposure and HLA in healthy donors. The PCR was carried out with 60 Vbeta primers and 13 Jbeta primers. Assay used: immunoSEQ multiplex PCR; TCRdb lists only in-frame clones, some missing. Here the sample spans approximately 150,000 clones, about three quarters being singletons. The sequencing sample was made of PBMCs. The receptors come from a man in his forties or fifties in good health and CMV-seronegative.

The chain combines TRBV19 with TRBJ1-2; TRBD1 matches at 8 bases. In germline, CDR1 is LNHDA, CDR2 SQIVND (reference sequence). V was clipped by 6 bases and J by 1 base; unmatched bases: 7. This CDR3 comprises 15 residues. CDR3 residues: CASSEQGAFNYGYTF. CDR3 DNA: TGTGCCAGTAGCGAGCAGGGGGCCTTTAACTATGGCTACACCTTC.

This chain joins TRBV5-6 and TRBJ2-7; 7 bases fit TRBD1. The CDR3 is 13 amino acids. Trimming at V came to 5 bases and at J to 7 bases, leaving 9 bases not matched to a gene. CDR1 is SGHDT, CDR2 YYEEEE, per germline. CDR3: CASRSPGQQEQYF. The DNA for the CDR3 is TGTGCCAGCAGGTCCCCGGGACAGCAAGAGCAGTACTTC.

This chain connects TRBV27 to TRBJ2-1; TRBD2 agrees at 7 bases. V lost 3 bases and J lost 3; bases outside the gene matches: 5. The V gene's germline CDR1 is MNHEY and CDR2 SMNVEV (reference sequence). The CDR3 loop spans 15 amino acids. This chain's CDR3 is CASSFRDYLYNEQFF. The CDR3 nucleotides are TGTGCCAGCAGTTTCCGGGACTACCTCTACAATGAGCAGTTCTTC.

This sequence joins TRBV5-5 and TRBJ2-7, with 7 bases fitting TRBD1. The germline CDR1 and CDR2 sequences are SGHKS and YYEKEE (reference sequence). Trimming cost V 4 bases and J 5 bases; bases outside gene matches: 9. The CDR3 has 14 residues. CDR3 residues: CASSRTGQDHEQYF. Here the CDR3 DNA reads TGTGCCAGCAGCCGTACAGGACAGGACCACGAGCAGTACTTC.

The chain joins TRBV27 to TRBJ2-2; tentatively, D is TRBD1 (6 bases). The germline gives CDR1 MNHEY, CDR2 SMNVEV (reference sequence). Trimming removed 4 bases at V and 1 base at J, with 7 bases between. The length of the CDR3 is 14 residues. CDR3 bases: TGTGCCAGCAGTTGGGGACAGAACACCGGGGAGCTGTTTTTT. Translated, it gives CASSWGQNTGELFF.

V is TRBV7-8 and J is TRBJ2-7; 7 nucleotides line up with TRBD2. The V gene end was trimmed by 5 bases and the J gene end by 3 bases; junction bases not matched to a gene: 4. The CDR3 covers 13 residues. CDR1 SGHVS and CDR2 FQNEAQ come from the germline V gene. For the CDR3, the DNA is TGTGCCAGCAGCCCTAGCGGACTCTACGAGCAGTACTTC. It yields the protein CASSPSGLYEQYF.

The CDR3 sequence: CASRRTNYGYTF. In DNA form, the CDR3 reads TGTGCCAGCAGGAGAACTAACTATGGCTACACCTTC. The chain couples TRBV2 to TRBJ1-2; no definite D call. From germline, CDR1 is SNHLY and CDR2 FYNNEI. This CDR3 spans 12 amino acids. Trimming cost V 6 bases and J 0 bases, with 5 bases left between them.

The chain is built from TRBV15 and TRBJ1-2; possible D gene TRBD1, 5 bases. Germline assignment: CDR1 LNHNV and CDR2 YYDKDF (reference sequence). The CDR3 is 15 amino acids. With 8 bases removed from V and 0 bases from J, the gap between germline ends came to 16 bases. Here the CDR3 DNA reads TGTGCCACCGGGCGGGGGTTGGACTCTAACTATGGCTACACCTTC. Its protein product is CATGRGLDSNYGYTF.

The chain uses TRBV5-4 and TRBJ2-5; a weak D match, TRBD1 (9 bases). The J call may be wrong; the DNA end is better matched by TRBJ2-7. The length of the CDR3 is 17 residues. Germline V lookup: CDR1 SGHNT, CDR2 YYREEE (reference sequence). DNA of the CDR3: TGTGCCAGCAGTACCGGGACAGGGACCGGGAGGGCTTACGAGCAGTACTTC. Its translation: CASSTGTGTGRAYEQYF.

V usage is TRBV27 and J usage is TRBJ2-3; 9 bases map to TRBD2. Germline trimming cut 10 bases from V and 1 base from J; bases unmatched to any gene: 3. The length of the CDR3 is 13 residues. From germline, CDR1 is MNHEY and CDR2 SMNVEV (reference sequence). The CDR3: CANRLAGTDTQYF. DNA for the CDR3: TGTGCCAACCGACTAGCGGGCACAGATACGCAGTATTTT.

This clone appeared once. V usage is TRBV6-4 and J usage is TRBJ1-6, with TRBD1 as a possible D gene (6 bases). The CDR3 has 18 residues. Germline lookup yields CDR1 MRHNA and CDR2 SNTAGT. V was clipped by 6 bases and J by 0 bases, with 18 bases between them. The CDR3 reads CASSARAQGRSYNSPLHF. The CDR3 bases are TGTGCCAGCAGCGCTCGGGCACAGGGACGCTCCTATAATTCACCCCTCCACTTT.

V gene TRBV6-1 combines with J gene TRBJ1-1; 7 nucleotides align to TRBD1. V trimming: 4 bases; J trimming: 1 base; junction bases outside the gene matches: 6. The CDR3 extends over 15 amino acids. The germline gives CDR1 MNHNS, CDR2 SASEGT. CDR3: CASSVYGTANTEAFF. Here the CDR3 DNA reads TGTGCCAGCAGTGTATACGGGACAGCGAACACTGAAGCTTTCTTT.